This is a list of T cell receptor beta chains from one sample in a study of CD8 T cells in ankylosing spondylitis. TCRdb reprocessed the 5' RACE reads via MiXCR and lists one record per CDR3 protein. Of a few hundred thousand distinct CDR3 sequences in the sample, around 20% are singletons; the top ten hold roughly 3.4%. Sequences were obtained from blood, either unsorted or a sorted T cell fraction (not recorded which). Receptors originate from a female donor with ankylosing spondylitis or in good health (not recorded which). CDR3s include the opening cysteine and the closing phenylalanine or tryptophan. Fields, in order: D gene, V gene, clone size, J gene, CDR3 DNA, CDR3 protein. The D gene is left open where the match is weak. Size values are once, few and many counts, or a class for expanded clones, and some rows have none.

D gene: .
V gene: TRBV10-3
clone size: many
J gene: TRBJ2-1
CDR3 DNA: TGTGCCATCAGTGAGGTTGGAGCCCGCCAAGTTGAGCAGTTCTTC
CDR3 protein: CAISEVGARQVEQFF

D gene: .
V gene: TRBV7-2
clone size: .
J gene: TRBJ2-3
CDR3 DNA: TGTGCCAGCAGCTTACCGCTGACCGGTAGGGGCACAGATACGCAGTATTTT
CDR3 protein: CASSLPLTGRGTDTQYF

D gene: .
V gene: TRBV29-1
clone size: few
J gene: TRBJ2-1
CDR3 DNA: TGCAGCGTTGACGCGGGACTGGGCAATGAGCAGTTCTTC
CDR3 protein: CSVDAGLGNEQFF

D gene: .
V gene: TRBV19
clone size: .
J gene: TRBJ1-1
CDR3 DNA: TGTGCCAGTAGTATATTTTATGAAGCTTTCTTT
CDR3 protein: CASSIFYEAFF

D gene: TRBD2
V gene: TRBV5-5
clone size: many
J gene: TRBJ2-7
CDR3 DNA: TGTGCCAGCAGCTTGTATCGGGGGGGCTACGAGCAGTACTTC
CDR3 protein: CASSLYRGGYEQYF

D gene: TRBD1
V gene: TRBV4-3
clone size: few
J gene: TRBJ2-4
CDR3 DNA: TGCGCCAGCAGCCAGGAACAGGGGAGCGCCAAAAACATTCAGTACTTC
CDR3 protein: CASSQEQGSAKNIQYF

D gene: .
V gene: TRBV5-5
clone size: .
J gene: TRBJ2-5
CDR3 DNA: TGTGCCAGCAGCAAAGGACACAATCAAGAGACCCAGTACTTC
CDR3 protein: CASSKGHNQETQYF

D gene: TRBD2
V gene: TRBV6-1
clone size: few
J gene: TRBJ2-1
CDR3 DNA: TGTGCCAGCAGCCTAAGGGGAGGGCTAGCGGAGAATGAGCAGTTCTTC
CDR3 protein: CASSLRGGLAENEQFF

D gene: .
V gene: TRBV20-1
clone size: .
J gene: TRBJ1-1
CDR3 DNA: TGCAGTGCCCTACACAGTGGGGAAGCTTTCTTT
CDR3 protein: CSALHSGEAFF

D gene: .
V gene: TRBV20-1
clone size: once
J gene: TRBJ1-5
CDR3 DNA: TGCAGTGCTAGAAATAGGGGGGATCAGCCCCAGCATTTT
CDR3 protein: CSARNRGDQPQHF

D gene: TRBD2
V gene: TRBV7-9
clone size: .
J gene: TRBJ2-1
CDR3 DNA: TGTGCCAGCTTCCTAGCGGGGGCGAACAATGAGCAGTTCTTC
CDR3 protein: CASFLAGANNEQFF

D gene: TRBD2
V gene: TRBV20-1
clone size: .
J gene: TRBJ2-7
CDR3 DNA: TGCAGTGCTAGAGGTACTAGCGGGAGGACTTCTTCGGGCGAGCAGTACTTC
CDR3 protein: CSARGTSGRTSSGEQYF

D gene: .
V gene: TRBV6-5
clone size: few
J gene: TRBJ2-3
CDR3 DNA: TGTGCCAGCAGTTGGCTCCGTGCAGATACGCAGTATTTT
CDR3 protein: CASSWLRADTQYF

D gene: .
V gene: TRBV29-1
clone size: many
J gene: TRBJ2-1
CDR3 DNA: TGCAGCGCCTCATTAGCAGGAGGGGTTGAGCAGTTCTTC
CDR3 protein: CSASLAGGVEQFF

D gene: TRBD2
V gene: TRBV20-1
clone size: few
J gene: TRBJ2-1
CDR3 DNA: TGCAGACTAGCGGGGGAGGGGTACAATGAGCAGTTCTTC
CDR3 protein: CRLAGEGYNEQFF

D gene: .
V gene: TRBV6-1
clone size: .
J gene: TRBJ2-7
CDR3 DNA: TGTGCCAGCAGACCACTAGGGACCCACGAGCAGTACTTC
CDR3 protein: CASRPLGTHEQYF

D gene: TRBD2
V gene: TRBV6-5
clone size: few
J gene: TRBJ2-3
CDR3 DNA: TGTGCCAGCAGTTACTCGAAAACTAGCGGGTTTAGCACAGATACGCAGTATTTT
CDR3 protein: CASSYSKTSGFSTDTQYF

D gene: .
V gene: TRBV21-1
clone size: many
J gene: TRBJ1-1
CDR3 DNA: TGTGCCAGCATCAGGAGAGGGGAAAACACTGAAGCTTTCTTT
CDR3 protein: CASIRRGENTEAFF

D gene: .
V gene: TRBV18
clone size: .
J gene: TRBJ1-1
CDR3 DNA: TGTGCCAGCTCGCCTAACAAGAACACTGAAGCTTTCTTT
CDR3 protein: CASSPNKNTEAFF

D gene: .
V gene: TRBV4-3
clone size: .
J gene: TRBJ1-1
CDR3 DNA: TGCGCCAGCAGCTTCGGGGGCGTTGGAACTGAAGCTTTCTTT
CDR3 protein: CASSFGGVGTEAFF

D gene: TRBD2
V gene: TRBV6-2/TRBV6-3
clone size: .
J gene: TRBJ2-1
CDR3 DNA: TGTGCCAGCAGTTACTCCTGGGCTAGCGGGATGGATGAGCAGTTCTTC
CDR3 protein: CASSYSWASGMDEQFF

D gene: .
V gene: TRBV28
clone size: many
J gene: TRBJ1-6
CDR3 DNA: TGTGCCAGCAGTTTTGGAACGAAGGGGAGTTCCTATAATTCACCCCTCCACTTT
CDR3 protein: CASSFGTKGSSYNSPLHF

D gene: TRBD2
V gene: TRBV5-1
clone size: many
J gene: TRBJ2-5
CDR3 DNA: TGCGCCAGCAGCGGCAAGGGACTAGCGGGACAAGAGACCCAGTACTTC
CDR3 protein: CASSGKGLAGQETQYF

D gene: .
V gene: TRBV29-1
clone size: few
J gene: TRBJ2-1
CDR3 DNA: TGCAGCGTCTCGGAGGGCTACAATGAGCAGTTCTTC
CDR3 protein: CSVSEGYNEQFF

D gene: .
V gene: TRBV7-9
clone size: many
J gene: TRBJ1-4
CDR3 DNA: TGTGCCAGCAGCTTAGGTCGGGAAGCGGCCGAAAAACTGTTTTTT
CDR3 protein: CASSLGREAAEKLFF

D gene: TRBD1
V gene: TRBV7-6
clone size: .
J gene: TRBJ2-5
CDR3 DNA: TGTGCCAGCAGCTTAGGACAGGGGATAGAGACCCAGTACTTC
CDR3 protein: CASSLGQGIETQYF

D gene: .
V gene: TRBV20-1
clone size: .
J gene: TRBJ2-7
CDR3 DNA: TGCAGTGCTAGACGGGACTGGGGGTACGAGCAGTACTTC
CDR3 protein: CSARRDWGYEQYF

D gene: TRBD2
V gene: TRBV27
clone size: .
J gene: TRBJ2-1
CDR3 DNA: TGTGCCAGCAGCTCCTTGAGAGCGGGAGGCCGGGGGGAGCAGTTCTTC
CDR3 protein: CASSSLRAGGRGEQFF

D gene: .
V gene: TRBV6-2/TRBV6-3
clone size: few
J gene: TRBJ1-1
CDR3 DNA: TGTGCCAGCAGTTCCAGGGGCGGTTGGGGGAACACTGAAGCTTTCTTT
CDR3 protein: CASSSRGGWGNTEAFF

D gene: .
V gene: TRBV20-1
clone size: many
J gene: TRBJ2-1
CDR3 DNA: TGCAGTGCTAGAGATTACACTACCTTGGGGGGTGAGCAGTTCTTC
CDR3 protein: CSARDYTTLGGEQFF

D gene: .
V gene: TRBV7-9
clone size: few
J gene: TRBJ2-7
CDR3 DNA: TGTGCCAGCAGCCCTACCGAGCGGCGAGAGCAGTACTTC
CDR3 protein: CASSPTERREQYF